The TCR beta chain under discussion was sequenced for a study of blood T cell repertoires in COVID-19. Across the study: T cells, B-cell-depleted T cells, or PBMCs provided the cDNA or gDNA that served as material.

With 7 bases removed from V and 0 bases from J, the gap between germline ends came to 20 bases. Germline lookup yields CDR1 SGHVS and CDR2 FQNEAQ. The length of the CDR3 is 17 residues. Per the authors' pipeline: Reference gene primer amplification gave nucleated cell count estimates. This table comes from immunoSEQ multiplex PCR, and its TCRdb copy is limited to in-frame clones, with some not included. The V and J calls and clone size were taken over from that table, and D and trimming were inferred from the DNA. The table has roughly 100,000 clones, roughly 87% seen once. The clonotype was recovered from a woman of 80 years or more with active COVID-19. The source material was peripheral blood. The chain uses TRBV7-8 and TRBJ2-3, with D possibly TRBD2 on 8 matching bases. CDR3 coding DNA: TGTGCCAGCATCAGGGGGGGAGCGGGGGCTAGCACAGATACGCAGTATTTT. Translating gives CASIRGGAGASTDTQYF.